These 3 T cell receptor beta chains were all obtained from the same sample, sequenced in a study of early T cells in non-severe SARS-CoV-2 infection. TCRdb analysed the 5' RACE reads with MiXCR anew, one entry per CDR3 protein. The sample carries about 70,000 distinct CDR3 sequences, roughly 4.9% recorded once. This material consisted of whole blood, taken at baseline. These receptors all stem from an adult who was a healthcare worker with PCR-confirmed SARS-CoV-2 infection or an uninfected control (not recorded which). The donor label of this sample is uncertain.

The gene calls are TRBV6-2 or TRBV6-3 and TRBJ2-7, with D unresolved. The CDR3 runs 12 residues. V was pared by 10 bases and J by 0 bases, with 10 bases between. The germline CDR1 and CDR2 sequences are MNHEY and SVGEGT. The CDR3 is CATSTASYEQYF. CDR3 DNA sequence: TGTGCCACCTCGACGGCCTCCTACGAGCAGTACTTC.

This clonotype was counted between two and nine times. The chain carries TRBV3-1 and TRBJ1-5, with D perhaps matching TRBD1 (5 bases). V lost 1 base to trimming and J lost 4 bases, with 8 bases between them. The CDR3 runs to 14 residues. Looked up from germline, CDR1 is LGHDT and CDR2 is YNNKEL (reference sequence). The CDR3 here is CASSQGDLNQPQHF. CDR3 coding DNA: TGTGCCAGCAGCCAAGGGGACTTAAATCAGCCCCAGCATTTT. Complete variable domain (other parts from reference TRBV3-1 and TRBJ1-5): DTAVSQTPKYLVTQMGNDKSIKCEQNLGHDTMYWYKQDSKKFLKIMFSYNNKELIINETVPNRFSPKSPDKAHLNLHINSLELGDSAVYFCASSQGDLNQPQHFGDGTRLSIL.

Only a few counts were recorded for this clonotype. The V call is TRBV28, the J call TRBJ1-4; D remains unclear. V dropped 5 bases and J dropped 8 bases, with 18 bases sitting between them. The CDR3 covers 15 residues. In germline, CDR1 is MDHEN, CDR2 SYDVKM. DNA for the CDR3: TGTGCCAGCAGTACCCGAACGGCATCCGACGAAAAACTGTTTTTT. Translated: CASSTRTASDEKLFF.